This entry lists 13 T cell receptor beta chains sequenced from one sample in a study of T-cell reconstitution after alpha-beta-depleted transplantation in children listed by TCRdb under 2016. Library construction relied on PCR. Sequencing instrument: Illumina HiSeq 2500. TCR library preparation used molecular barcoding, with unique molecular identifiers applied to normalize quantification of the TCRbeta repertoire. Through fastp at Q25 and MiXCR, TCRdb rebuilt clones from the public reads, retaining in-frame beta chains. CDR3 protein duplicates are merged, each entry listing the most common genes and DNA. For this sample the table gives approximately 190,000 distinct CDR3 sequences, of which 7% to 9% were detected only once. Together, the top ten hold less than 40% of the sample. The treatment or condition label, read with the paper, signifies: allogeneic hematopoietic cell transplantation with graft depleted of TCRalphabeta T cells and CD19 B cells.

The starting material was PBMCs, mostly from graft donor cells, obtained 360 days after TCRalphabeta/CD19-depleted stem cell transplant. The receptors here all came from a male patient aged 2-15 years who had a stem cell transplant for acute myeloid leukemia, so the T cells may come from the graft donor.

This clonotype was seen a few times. The CDR3 region has the DNA TGTGCCAGCAGTTACCTCACAGATACGCAGTATTTT. Protein product: CASSYLTDTQYF. The J gene is TRBJ2-3, the V gene TRBV12-3 or TRBV12-4; no definite D call. CDR3 length: 12 residues. V was trimmed by 4 bases and J by 2 bases, leaving 4 bases between them.

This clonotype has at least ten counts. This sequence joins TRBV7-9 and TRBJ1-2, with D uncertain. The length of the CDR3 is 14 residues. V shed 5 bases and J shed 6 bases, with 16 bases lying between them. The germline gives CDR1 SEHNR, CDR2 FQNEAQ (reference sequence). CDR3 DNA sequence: TGTGCCAGCAGCGAATGGCGGATTCGGAATGGCTACACCTTC. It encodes CASSEWRIRNGYTF.

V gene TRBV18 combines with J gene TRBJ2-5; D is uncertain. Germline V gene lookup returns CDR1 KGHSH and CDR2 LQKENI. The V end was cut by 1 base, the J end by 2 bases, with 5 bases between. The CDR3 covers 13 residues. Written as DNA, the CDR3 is TGTGCCAGCTCACCACGGCTTCAAGAGACCCAGTACTTC. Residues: CASSPRLQETQYF.

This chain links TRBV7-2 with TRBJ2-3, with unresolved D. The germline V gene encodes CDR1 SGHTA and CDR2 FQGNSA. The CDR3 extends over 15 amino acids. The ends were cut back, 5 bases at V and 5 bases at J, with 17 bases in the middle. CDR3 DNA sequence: TGTGCCAGCAGCCCTTTAACGACGACCATAGATACGCAGTATTTT. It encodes CASSPLTTTIDTQYF.

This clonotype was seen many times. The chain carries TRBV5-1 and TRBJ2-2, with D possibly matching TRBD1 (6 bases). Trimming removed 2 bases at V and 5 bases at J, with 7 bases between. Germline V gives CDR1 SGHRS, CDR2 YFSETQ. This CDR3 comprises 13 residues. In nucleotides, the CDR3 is TGCGCCAGCAGCTTAGGACAGACCGGGGAGCTGTTTTTT. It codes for CASSLGQTGELFF. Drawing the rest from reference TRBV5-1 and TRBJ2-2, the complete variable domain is KAGVTQTPRYLIKTRGQQVTLSCSPISGHRSVSWYQQTPGQGLQFLFEYFSETQRNKGNFPGRFSGRQFSNSRSEMNVSTLELGDSALYLCASSLGQTGELFFGEGSRLTVL.

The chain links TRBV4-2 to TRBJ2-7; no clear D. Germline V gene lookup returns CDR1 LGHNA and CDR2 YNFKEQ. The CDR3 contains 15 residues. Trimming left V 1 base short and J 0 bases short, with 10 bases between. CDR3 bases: TGTGCCAGCAGCCAAGGGGCCTTAAGCTCCTACGAGCAGTACTTC. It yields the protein CASSQGALSSYEQYF.

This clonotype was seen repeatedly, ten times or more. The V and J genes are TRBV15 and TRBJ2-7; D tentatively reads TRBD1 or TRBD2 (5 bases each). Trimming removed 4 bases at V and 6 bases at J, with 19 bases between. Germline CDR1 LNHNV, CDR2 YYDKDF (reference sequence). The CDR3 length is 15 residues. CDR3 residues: CATSTFPGTSSEQYF. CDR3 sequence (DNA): TGTGCCACCAGCACTTTCCCCGGGACCTCGTCCGAGCAGTACTTC.

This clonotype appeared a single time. CDR3 nucleotides: TGTGCCAGCTCACCCGCACTAACAGATACGCAGTATTTT. This encodes CASSPALTDTQYF. The chain is built from TRBV18 and TRBJ2-3; D is unresolved. The V gene lost 3 bases and the J gene lost 3 bases, with 7 bases spanning the gap. The CDR3 sequence is 13 residues long. Germline-derived CDR1 and CDR2 are KGHSH and LQKENI.

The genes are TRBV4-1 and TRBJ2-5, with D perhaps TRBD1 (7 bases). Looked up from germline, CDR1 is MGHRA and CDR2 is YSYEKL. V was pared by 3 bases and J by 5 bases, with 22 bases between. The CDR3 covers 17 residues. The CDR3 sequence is CASSHSWPRGALETQYF. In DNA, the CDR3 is TGCGCCAGCAGCCATTCTTGGCCCAGGGGGGCCTTGGAGACCCAGTACTTC.

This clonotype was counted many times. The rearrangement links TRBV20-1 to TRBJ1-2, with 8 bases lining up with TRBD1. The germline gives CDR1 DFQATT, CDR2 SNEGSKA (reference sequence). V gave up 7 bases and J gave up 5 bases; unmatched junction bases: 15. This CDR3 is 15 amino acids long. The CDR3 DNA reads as TGCAGTGTGTCGGATTCGGACAGGGCTTGGTATGGCTACACCTTC. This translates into CSVSDSDRAWYGYTF.

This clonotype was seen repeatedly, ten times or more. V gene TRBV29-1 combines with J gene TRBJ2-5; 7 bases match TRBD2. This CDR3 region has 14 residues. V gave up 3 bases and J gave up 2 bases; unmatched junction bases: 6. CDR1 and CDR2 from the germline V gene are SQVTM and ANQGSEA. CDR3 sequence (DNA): TGCAGCGTTGAGGTGTCTAGCGGACAAGAGACCCAGTACTTC. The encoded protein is CSVEVSSGQETQYF.

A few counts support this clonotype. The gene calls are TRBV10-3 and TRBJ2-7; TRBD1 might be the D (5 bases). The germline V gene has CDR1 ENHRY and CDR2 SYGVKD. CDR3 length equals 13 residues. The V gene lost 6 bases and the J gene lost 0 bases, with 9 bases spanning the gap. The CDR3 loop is CAIRSDSSYEQYV. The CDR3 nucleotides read TGTGCCATCAGAAGCGACAGCTCCTACGAGCAGTACGTC.

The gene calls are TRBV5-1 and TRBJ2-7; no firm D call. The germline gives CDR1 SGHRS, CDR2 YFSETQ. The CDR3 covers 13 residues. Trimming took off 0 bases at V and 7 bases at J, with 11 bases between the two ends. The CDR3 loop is CASSLDPRREQYV. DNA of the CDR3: TGCGCCAGCAGCTTGGATCCCAGGCGGGAGCAGTACGTC.